This T cell receptor (beta chain) was documented in a study of blood T cell repertoires in COVID-19. The wider study: Some COVID-19 samples were acute and others convalescent; all came from the United States, Italy and Spain.

The germline V gene has CDR1 GTSNPN and CDR2 SVGIG (reference sequence). This CDR3 comprises 15 residues. V was shortened by 1 base and J by 4 bases, with 16 bases between the two germline ends. Generated by immunoSEQ multiplex PCR, the TCRdb table keeps only in-frame clones and is missing some. The table shows approximately 190,000 clones, with about 81% occurring only once. The chain couples TRBV30 to TRBJ1-2; D not resolved. Sequencing input: peripheral blood. This TCR derives from a man aged 30 to 45 with active or convalescent COVID-19. CDR3 sequence reads: CAWSGHNPGGYGYTF. In DNA, the CDR3 is TGTGCCTGGAGTGGTCACAACCCAGGAGGCTATGGCTACACCTTC.